A selection of T cell receptor beta chains follows, all from one sample in a study of OX40 agonist ivuxolimab in advanced cancers. Produced via immunoSEQ multiplex PCR; TCRdb's table is partial and in-frame only. The sample records roughly 49,000 clones, around 79% being singletons. The source was CD4+ or CD8+ T cells sorted from blood, collected in a trial of the OX40 agonist ivuxolimab. The origin of the receptors is an adult with an advanced solid tumor such as melanoma, head and neck, liver or kidney cancer. Both conserved end residues are part of each CDR3. The D gene is left open where the match is weak. A clone size is listed for some rows: how often the clone was seen (once, few, many), or a class if it is expanded.

v_call	j_call	d_call	clone_size	cdr3_nt	cdr3_aa
TRBV6-1	TRBJ1-2	.	.	TGTGCCAGCAGTGAAGTGGGCAGAGCTAACTATGGCTACACCTTC	CASSEVGRANYGYTF
TRBV2	TRBJ1-1	TRBD1	.	TGTGCCAGCAGGGGGGGACAGGGCGTTAGAGGAGCTTTCTTT	CASRGGQGVRGAFF
TRBV19	TRBJ2-1	TRBD2	.	TGTGCCAGTAGTCCTAGCGGGAGCTCCTACAATGAGCAGTTCTTC	CASSPSGSSYNEQFF
TRBV21-1	TRBJ2-5	.	.	TGTGCCAGCAGCCCCAACAGGGCCTCCCAAGAGACCCAGTACTTC	CASSPNRASQETQYF
TRBV4-3	TRBJ2-1	TRBD2	.	TGCGCCAGCAGCCAAGATATCGGGGACTATTACTACAATGAGCAGTTCTTC	CASSQDIGDYYYNEQFF
TRBV28	TRBJ2-7	TRBD2	.	TGTGCCAGCAGTTTAGGGTTGGGGGGGAAGGGCTCCTACGAGCAGTACTTC	CASSLGLGGKGSYEQYF
TRBV6-4	TRBJ1-2	TRBD1	.	TGTGCCAGCAGTGACGGGACAGGGGGAAGGAGTGGCTACACCTTC	CASSDGTGGRSGYTF
TRBV18	TRBJ2-7	.	.	TGTGCCAGCTCACCCGGGGTAGCGTCATCCTACGAGCAGTACTTC	CASSPGVASSYEQYF
TRBV10-2	TRBJ2-2	.	.	TGCGCCAGCACTCGGGAGTCATTACCAACGGGCGGGGAGCTGTTTTTT	CASTRESLPTGGELFF
TRBV2	TRBJ1-2	.	.	TGTGCCAGCAGTGAAAACACCGCCTATGGCTACACCTTC	CASSENTAYGYTF
TRBV5-6	TRBJ2-7	.	medium-sized	TGTGCCAGCAGCAAGAATGTGGAGGGGGTCTCCTACGAGCAGTACTTC	CASSKNVEGVSYEQYF
TRBV6-5	TRBJ2-7	.	.	TGTGCCAGCAGTTCCACCGGCTACGAGCAGTACTTC	CASSSTGYEQYF